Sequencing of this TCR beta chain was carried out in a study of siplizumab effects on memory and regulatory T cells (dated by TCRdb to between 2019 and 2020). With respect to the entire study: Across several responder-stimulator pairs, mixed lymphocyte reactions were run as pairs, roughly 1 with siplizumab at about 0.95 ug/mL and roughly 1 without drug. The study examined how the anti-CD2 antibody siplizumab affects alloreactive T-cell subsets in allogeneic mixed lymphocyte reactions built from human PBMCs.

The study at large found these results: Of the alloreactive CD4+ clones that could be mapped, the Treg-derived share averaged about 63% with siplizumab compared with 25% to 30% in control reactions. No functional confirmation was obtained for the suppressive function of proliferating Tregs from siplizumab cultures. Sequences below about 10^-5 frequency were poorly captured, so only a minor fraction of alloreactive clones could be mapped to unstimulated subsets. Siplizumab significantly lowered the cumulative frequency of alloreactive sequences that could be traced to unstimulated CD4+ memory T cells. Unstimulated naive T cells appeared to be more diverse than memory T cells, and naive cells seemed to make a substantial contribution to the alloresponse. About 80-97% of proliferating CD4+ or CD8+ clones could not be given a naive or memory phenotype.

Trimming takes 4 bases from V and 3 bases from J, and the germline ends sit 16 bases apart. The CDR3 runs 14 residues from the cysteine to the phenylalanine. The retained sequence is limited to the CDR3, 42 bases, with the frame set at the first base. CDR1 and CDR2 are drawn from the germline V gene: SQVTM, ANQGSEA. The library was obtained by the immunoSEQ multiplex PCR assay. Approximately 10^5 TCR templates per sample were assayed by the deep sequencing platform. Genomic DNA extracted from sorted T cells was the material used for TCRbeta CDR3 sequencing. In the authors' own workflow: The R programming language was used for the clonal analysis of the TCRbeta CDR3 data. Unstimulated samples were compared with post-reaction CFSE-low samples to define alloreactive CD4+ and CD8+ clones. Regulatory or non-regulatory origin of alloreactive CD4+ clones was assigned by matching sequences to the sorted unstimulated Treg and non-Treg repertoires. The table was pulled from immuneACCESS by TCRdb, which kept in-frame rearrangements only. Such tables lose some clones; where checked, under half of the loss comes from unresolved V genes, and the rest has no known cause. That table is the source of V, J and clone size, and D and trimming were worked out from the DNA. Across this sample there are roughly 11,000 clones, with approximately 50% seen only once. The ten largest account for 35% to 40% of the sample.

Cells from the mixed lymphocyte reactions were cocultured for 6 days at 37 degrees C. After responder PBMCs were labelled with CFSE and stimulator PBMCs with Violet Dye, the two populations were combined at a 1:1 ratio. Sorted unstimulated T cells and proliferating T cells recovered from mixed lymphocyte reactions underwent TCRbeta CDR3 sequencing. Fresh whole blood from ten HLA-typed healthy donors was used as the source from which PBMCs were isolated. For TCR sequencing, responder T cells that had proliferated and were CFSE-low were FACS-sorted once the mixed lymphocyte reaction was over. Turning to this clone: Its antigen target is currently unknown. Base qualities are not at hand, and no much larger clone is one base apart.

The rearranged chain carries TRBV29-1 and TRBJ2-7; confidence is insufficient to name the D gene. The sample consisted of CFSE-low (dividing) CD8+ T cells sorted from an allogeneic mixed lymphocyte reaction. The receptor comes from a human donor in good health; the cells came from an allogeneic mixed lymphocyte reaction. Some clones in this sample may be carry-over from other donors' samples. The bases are TGCAGCGTTGCCGGCCATCTAGTGGGCTACGAGCAGTACTTC. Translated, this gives CSVAGHLVGYEQYF.